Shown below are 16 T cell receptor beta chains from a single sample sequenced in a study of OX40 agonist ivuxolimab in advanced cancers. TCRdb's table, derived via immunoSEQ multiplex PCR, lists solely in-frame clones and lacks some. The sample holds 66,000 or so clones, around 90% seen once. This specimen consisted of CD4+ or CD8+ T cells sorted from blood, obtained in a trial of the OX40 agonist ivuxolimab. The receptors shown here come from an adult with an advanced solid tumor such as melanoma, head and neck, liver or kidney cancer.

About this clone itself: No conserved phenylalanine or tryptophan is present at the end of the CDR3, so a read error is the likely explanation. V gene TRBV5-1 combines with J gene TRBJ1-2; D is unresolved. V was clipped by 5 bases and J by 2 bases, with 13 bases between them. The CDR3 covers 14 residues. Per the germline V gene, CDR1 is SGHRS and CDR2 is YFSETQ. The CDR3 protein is CASSASSQNYGYTL. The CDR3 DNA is TGCGCCAGCAGTGCGAGTTCACAAAACTATGGCTACACCCTC.

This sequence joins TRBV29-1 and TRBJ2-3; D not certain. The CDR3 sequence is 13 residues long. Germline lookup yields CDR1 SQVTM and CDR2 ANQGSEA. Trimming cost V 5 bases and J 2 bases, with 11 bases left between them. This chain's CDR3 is CSVSGRVTDTQYF. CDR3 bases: TGCAGCGTTTCTGGCAGAGTCACAGATACGCAGTATTTT.

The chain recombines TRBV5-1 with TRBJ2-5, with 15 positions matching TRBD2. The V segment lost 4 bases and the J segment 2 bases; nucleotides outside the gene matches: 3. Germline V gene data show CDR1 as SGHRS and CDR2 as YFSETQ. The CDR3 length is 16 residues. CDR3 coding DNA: TGCGCCAGCAGCCCGGGACTAGCGGGGGGACAAGAGACCCAGTACTTC. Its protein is CASSPGLAGGQETQYF. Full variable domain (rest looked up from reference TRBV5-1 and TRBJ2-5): KAGVTQTPRYLIKTRGQQVTLSCSPISGHRSVSWYQQTPGQGLQFLFEYFSETQRNKGNFPGRFSGRQFSNSRSEMNVSTLELGDSALYLCASSPGLAGGQETQYFGPGTRLLVL.

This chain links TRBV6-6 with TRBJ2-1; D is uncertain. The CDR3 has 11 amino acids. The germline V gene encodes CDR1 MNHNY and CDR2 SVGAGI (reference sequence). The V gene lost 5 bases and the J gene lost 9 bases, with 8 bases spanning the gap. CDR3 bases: TGTGCCAGCAGTAATCGCCCTGAGCAGTTCTTC. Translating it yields CASSNRPEQFF.

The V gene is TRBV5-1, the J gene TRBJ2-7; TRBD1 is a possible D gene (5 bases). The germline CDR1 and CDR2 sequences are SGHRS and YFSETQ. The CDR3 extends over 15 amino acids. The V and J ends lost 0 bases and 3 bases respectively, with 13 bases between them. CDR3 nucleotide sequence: TGCGCCAGCAGCTTGGGAACAGGAAACAACTACGAGCAGTACTTC. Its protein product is CASSLGTGNNYEQYF. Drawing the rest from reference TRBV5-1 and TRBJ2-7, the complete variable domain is KAGVTQTPRYLIKTRGQQVTLSCSPISGHRSVSWYQQTPGQGLQFLFEYFSETQRNKGNFPGRFSGRQFSNSRSEMNVSTLELGDSALYLCASSLGTGNNYEQYFGPGTRLTVT.

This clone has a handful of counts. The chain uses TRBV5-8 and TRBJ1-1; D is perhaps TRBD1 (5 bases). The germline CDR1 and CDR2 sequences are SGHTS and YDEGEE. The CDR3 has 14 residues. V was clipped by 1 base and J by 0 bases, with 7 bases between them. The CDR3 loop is CASSLRGLNTEAFF. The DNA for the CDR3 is TGTGCCAGCAGCTTGAGGGGCCTGAACACTGAAGCTTTCTTT.

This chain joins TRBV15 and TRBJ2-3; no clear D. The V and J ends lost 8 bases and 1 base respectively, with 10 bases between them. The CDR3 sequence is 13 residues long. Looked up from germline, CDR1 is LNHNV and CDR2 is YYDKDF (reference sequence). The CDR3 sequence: CATQIGGTDTQYF. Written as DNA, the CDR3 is TGTGCCACCCAAATTGGGGGCACAGATACGCAGTATTTT.

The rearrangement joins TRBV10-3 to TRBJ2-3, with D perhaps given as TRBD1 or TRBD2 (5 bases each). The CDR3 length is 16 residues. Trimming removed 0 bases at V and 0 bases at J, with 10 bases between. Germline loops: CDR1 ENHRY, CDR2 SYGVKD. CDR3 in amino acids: CAISESRGTSTDTQYF. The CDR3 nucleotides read TGTGCCATCAGTGAGTCGAGGGGTACTAGCACAGATACGCAGTATTTT.

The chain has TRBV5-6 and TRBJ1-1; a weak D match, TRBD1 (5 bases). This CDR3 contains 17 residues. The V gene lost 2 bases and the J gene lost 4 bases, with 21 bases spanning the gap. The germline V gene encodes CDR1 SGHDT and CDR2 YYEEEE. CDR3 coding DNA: TGTGCCAGCAGCTTCGCCCTAACATCTGAGGGGAGCACTGAAGCTTTCTTT. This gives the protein CASSFALTSEGSTEAFF.

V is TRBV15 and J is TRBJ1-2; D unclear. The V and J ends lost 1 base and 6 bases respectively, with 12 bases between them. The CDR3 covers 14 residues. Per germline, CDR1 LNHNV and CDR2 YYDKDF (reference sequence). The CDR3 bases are TGTGCCACCAGCAGAGGGCCCGGGGAAAATGGCTACACCTTC. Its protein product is CATSRGPGENGYTF.

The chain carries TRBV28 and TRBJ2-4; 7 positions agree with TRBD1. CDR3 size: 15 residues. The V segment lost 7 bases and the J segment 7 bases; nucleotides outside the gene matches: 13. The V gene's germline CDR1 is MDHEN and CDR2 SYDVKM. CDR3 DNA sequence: TGTGCCAGCATTACAGGGGTTGGAAAAGGGAACATTCAGTACTTC. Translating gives CASITGVGKGNIQYF.

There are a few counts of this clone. The chain's CDR3 is CASSPSRELARGGYNEQFF. CDR3 in DNA: TGTGCCAGCTCACCGAGCCGGGAGTTGGCGCGCGGTGGCTACAATGAGCAGTTCTTC. V gene TRBV18 combines with J gene TRBJ2-1, with D possibly TRBD2 on 6 matching bases. Between the trimmed V and J ends, which lost 3 bases and 3 bases, there was a span of 24 bases. Germline CDR1 KGHSH, CDR2 LQKENI. The CDR3 loop spans 19 amino acids.

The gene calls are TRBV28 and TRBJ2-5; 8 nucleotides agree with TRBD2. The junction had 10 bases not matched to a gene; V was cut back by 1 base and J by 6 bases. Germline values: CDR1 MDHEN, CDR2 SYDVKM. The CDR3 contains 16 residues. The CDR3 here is CASSLSTSGNKQTQYF. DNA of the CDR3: TGTGCCAGCAGTTTATCCACTAGCGGCAACAAGCAGACCCAGTACTTC.

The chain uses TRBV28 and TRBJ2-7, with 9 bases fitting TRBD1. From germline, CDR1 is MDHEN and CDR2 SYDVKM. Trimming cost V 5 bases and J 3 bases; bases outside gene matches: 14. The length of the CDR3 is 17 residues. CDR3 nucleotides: TGTGCCAGCAGTCCCCAACTGGGACAGGGTGTTCTCTACGAGCAGTACTTC. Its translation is CASSPQLGQGVLYEQYF.

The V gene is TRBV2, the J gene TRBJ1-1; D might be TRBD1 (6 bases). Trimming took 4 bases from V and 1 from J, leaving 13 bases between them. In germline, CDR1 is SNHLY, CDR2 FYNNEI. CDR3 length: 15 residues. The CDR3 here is CASSGLTGSNTEAFF. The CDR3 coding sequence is TGTGCCAGCAGTGGCTTGACAGGTTCGAACACTGAAGCTTTCTTT.

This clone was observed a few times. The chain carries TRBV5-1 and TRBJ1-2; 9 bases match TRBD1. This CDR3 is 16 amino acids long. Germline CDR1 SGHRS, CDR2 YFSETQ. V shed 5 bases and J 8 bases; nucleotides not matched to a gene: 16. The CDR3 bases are TGCGCCAGCAGGGGACAGGGACCCGTTTCCTACGTCGGCTACACCTTC. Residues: CASRGQGPVSYVGYTF.